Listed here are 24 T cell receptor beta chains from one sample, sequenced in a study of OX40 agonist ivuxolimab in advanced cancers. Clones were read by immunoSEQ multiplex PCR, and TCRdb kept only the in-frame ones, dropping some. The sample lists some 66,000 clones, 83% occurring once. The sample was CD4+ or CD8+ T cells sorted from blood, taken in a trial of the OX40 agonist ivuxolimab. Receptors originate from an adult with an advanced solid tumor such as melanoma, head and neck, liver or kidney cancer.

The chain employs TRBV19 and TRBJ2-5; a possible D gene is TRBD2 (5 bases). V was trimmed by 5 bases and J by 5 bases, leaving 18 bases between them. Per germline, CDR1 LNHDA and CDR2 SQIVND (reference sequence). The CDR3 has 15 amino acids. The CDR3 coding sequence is TGTGCCAGTAGTCCCTATACGGGAAGTCCGGAGACCCAGTACTTC. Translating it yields CASSPYTGSPETQYF.

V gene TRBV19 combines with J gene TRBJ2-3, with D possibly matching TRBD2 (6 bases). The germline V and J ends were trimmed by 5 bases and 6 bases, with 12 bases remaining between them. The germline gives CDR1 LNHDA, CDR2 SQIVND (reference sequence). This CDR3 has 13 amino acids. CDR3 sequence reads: CASSSIRGDTQYF. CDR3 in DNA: TGTGCCAGTAGTTCTATCCGGGGGGATACGCAGTATTTT.

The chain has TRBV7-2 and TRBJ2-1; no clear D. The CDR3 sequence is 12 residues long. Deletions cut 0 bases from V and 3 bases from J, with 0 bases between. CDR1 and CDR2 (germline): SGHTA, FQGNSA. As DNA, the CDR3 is TGTGCCAGCAGCTTAGCCTACAATGAGCAGTTCTTC. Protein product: CASSLAYNEQFF.

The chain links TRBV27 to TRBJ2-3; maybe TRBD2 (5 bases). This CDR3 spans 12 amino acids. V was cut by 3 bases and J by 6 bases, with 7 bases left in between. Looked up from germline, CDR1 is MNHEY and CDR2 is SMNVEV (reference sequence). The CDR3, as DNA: TGTGCCAGCAGTTTGGACTCGGATACGCAGTATTTT. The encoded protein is CASSLDSDTQYF.

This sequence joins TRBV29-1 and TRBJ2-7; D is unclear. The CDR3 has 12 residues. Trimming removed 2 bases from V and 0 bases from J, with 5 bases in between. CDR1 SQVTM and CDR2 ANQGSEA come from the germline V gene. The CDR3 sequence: CSVELSSYEQYF. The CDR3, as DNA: TGCAGCGTTGAACTGTCCTCCTACGAGCAGTACTTC.

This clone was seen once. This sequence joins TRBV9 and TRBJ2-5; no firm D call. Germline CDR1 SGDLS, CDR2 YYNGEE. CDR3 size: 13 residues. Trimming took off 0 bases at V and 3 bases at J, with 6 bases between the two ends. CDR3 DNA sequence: TGTGCCAGCAGCGTAGGAGGTGAAGAGACCCAGTACTTC. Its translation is CASSVGGEETQYF. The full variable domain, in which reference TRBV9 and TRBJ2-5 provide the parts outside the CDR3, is DSGVTQTPKHLITATGQRVTLRCSPRSGDLSVYWYQQSLDQGLQFLIQYYNGEERAKGNILERFSAQQFPDLHSELNLSSLELGDSALYFCASSVGGEETQYFGPGTRLLVL.

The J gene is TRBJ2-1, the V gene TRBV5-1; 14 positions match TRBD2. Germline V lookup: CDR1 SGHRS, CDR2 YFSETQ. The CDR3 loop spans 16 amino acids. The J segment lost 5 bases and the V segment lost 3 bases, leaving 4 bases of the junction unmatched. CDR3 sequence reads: CASSSRTSGGNNEQFF. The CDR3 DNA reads TGCGCCAGCAGCTCGCGGACTAGCGGGGGGAACAATGAGCAGTTCTTC.

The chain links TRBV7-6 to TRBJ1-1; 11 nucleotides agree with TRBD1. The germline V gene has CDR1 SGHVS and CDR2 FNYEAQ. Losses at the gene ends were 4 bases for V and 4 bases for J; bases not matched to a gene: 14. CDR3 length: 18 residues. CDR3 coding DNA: TGTGCCAGCAGCTCCTCCCCGTCTAGGGACAGGGGGATCACTGAAGCTTTCTTT. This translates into CASSSSPSRDRGITEAFF.

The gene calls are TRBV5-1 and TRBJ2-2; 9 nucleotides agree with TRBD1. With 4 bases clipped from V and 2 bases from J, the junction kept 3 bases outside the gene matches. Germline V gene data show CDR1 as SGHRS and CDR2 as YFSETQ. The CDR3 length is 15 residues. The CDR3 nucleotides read TGCGCCAGCAGCAGGGGACAGGGTAACACCGGGGAGCTGTTTTTT. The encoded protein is CASSRGQGNTGELFF.

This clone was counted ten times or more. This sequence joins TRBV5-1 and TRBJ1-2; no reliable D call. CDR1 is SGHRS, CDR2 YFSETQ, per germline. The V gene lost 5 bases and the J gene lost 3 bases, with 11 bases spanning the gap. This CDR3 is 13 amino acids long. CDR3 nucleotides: TGCGCCAGCAGTACCCGGGTGGACTATGGCTACACCTTC. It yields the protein CASSTRVDYGYTF.

The CDR3 DNA reads as TGCGCCAGCAGCCTCCACGACTTTCAGGAGGACGCGGACACAGATACGCAGTATTTT. It codes for CASSLHDFQEDADTDTQYF. The chain has TRBV4-1 and TRBJ2-3; D might be TRBD2 (5 bases). V was shortened by 4 bases and J by 2 bases, with 25 bases between the two germline ends. Germline V gene lookup returns CDR1 MGHRA and CDR2 YSYEKL. This CDR3 has 19 amino acids.

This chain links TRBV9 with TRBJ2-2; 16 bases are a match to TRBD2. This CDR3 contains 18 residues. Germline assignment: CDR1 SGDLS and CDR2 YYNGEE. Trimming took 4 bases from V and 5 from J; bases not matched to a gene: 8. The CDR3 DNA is TGTGCCAGCAGCCCGCCGGGACTAGCGGGAGGGGGAACCGGGGAGCTGTTTTTT. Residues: CASSPPGLAGGGTGELFF.

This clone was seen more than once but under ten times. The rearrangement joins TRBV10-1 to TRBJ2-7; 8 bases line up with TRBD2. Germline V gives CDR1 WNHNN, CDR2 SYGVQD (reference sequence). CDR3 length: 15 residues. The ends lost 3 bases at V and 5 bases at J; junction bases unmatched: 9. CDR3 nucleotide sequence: TGCGCCAGCAGTGAAGCGGGAGTAAGATCGGACGAGCAGTACTTC. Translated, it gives CASSEAGVRSDEQYF.

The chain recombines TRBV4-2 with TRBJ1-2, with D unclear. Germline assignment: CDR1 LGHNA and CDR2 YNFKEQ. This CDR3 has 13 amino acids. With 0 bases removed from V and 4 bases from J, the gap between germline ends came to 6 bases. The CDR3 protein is CASSQDGIYGYTF. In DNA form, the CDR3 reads TGTGCCAGCAGCCAAGACGGTATCTATGGCTACACCTTC.

This CDR3 is CASYRGMKGYTF. The CDR3 DNA is TGTGCCAGCTACAGGGGGATGAAGGGCTACACCTTC. The V gene is TRBV28, the J gene TRBJ1-2; 8 bases match TRBD1. Looked up from germline, CDR1 is MDHEN and CDR2 is SYDVKM. The trim removed 8 bases at V and 8 bases at J, leaving 7 bases unmatched. The CDR3 loop spans 12 amino acids.

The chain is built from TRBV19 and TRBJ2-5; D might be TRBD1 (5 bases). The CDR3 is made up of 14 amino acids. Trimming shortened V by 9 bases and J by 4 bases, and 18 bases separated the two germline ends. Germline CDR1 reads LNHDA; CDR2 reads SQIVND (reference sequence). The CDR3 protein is CASAIGQGGETQYF. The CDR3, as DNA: TGTGCCAGCGCCATAGGGCAGGGTGGAGAGACCCAGTACTTC.

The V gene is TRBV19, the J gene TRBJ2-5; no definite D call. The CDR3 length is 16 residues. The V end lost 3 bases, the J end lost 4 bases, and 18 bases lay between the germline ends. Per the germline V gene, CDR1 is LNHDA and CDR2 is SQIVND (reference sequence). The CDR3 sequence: CASSIRSVRVAETQYF. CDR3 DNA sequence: TGTGCCAGTAGTATTAGGTCAGTTCGGGTGGCAGAGACCCAGTACTTC.

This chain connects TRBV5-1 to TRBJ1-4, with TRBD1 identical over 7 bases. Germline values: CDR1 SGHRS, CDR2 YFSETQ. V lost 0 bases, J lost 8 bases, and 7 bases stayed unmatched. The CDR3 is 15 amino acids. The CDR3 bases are TGCGCCAGCAGCTTGGCTGTCGGGGACAGCGAAAAACTGTTTTTT. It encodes CASSLAVGDSEKLFF.

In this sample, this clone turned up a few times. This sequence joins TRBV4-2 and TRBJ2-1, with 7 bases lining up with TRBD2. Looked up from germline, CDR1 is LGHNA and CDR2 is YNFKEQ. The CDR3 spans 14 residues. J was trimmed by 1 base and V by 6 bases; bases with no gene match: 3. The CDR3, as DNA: TGTGCCAGCAGGCCGGGAGGTTCCTACAATGAGCAGTTCTTC. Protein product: CASRPGGSYNEQFF.

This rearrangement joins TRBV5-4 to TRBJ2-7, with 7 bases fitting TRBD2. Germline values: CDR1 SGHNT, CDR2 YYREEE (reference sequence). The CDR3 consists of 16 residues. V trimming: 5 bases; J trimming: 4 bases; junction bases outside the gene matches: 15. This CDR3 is CASSSRTNVGGYEQYF. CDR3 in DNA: TGTGCCAGCAGTTCAAGAACCAATGTGGGAGGGTACGAGCAGTACTTC.

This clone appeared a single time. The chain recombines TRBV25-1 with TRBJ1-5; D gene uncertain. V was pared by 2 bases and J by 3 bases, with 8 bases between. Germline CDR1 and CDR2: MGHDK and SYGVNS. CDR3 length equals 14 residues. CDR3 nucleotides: TGTGCCAGCAGTGAACCGGGGTTCAATCAGCCCCAGCATTTT. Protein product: CASSEPGFNQPQHF. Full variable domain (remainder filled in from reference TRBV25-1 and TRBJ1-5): EADIYQTPRYLVIGTGKKITLECSQTMGHDKMYWYQQDPGMELHLIHYSYGVNSTEKGDLSSESTVSRIRTEHFPLTLESARPSHTSQYLCASSEPGFNQPQHFGDGTRLSIL.

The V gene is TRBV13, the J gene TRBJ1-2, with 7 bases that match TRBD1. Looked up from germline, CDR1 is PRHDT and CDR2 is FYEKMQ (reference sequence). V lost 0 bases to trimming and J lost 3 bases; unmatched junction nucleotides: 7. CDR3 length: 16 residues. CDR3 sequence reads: CASSLGAQGEYYGYTF. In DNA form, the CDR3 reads TGTGCCAGCAGCTTAGGGGCCCAGGGGGAATACTATGGCTACACCTTC.

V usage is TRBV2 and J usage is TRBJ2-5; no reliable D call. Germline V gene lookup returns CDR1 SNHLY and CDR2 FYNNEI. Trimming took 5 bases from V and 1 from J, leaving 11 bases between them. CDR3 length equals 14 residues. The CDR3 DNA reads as TGTGCCAGCAGTCCACGGTTTGTCCAAGAGACCCAGTACTTC. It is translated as CASSPRFVQETQYF.

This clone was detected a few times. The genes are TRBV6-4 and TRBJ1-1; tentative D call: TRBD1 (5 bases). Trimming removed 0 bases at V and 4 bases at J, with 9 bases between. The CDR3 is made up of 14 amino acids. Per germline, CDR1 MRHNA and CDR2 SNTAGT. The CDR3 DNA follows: TGTGCCAGCAGTGACTCGAGCAGGGCCACTGAAGCTTTCTTT. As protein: CASSDSSRATEAFF.